Shown below are 20 T cell receptor beta chains from a single sample sequenced in a study of PD-1 blockade in classical Hodgkin lymphoma. Sequencing used immunoSEQ multiplex PCR; TCRdb keeps in-frame clones, though not all of them. The sample records more than 10,000 clones, more than 85% being singletons. Relapse was seen in all patients after autologous stem cell transplantation, and brentuximab vedotin exposure was variable. The sequenced sample was peripheral blood mononuclear cells (PBMCs), obtained at baseline. The receptors come from a human donor with classical Hodgkin lymphoma.

This chain uses TRBV2 with TRBJ2-7, with D possibly matching TRBD1 (6 bases). Germline CDR1 SNHLY, CDR2 FYNNEI. V was clipped by 7 bases and J by 1 base, with 11 bases between them. The length of the CDR3 is 13 residues. CDR3 loop: CASIQGYSYEQYF. The DNA of the CDR3 is TGTGCCAGCATACAGGGTTATTCCTACGAGCAGTACTTC.

This rearrangement joins TRBV11-1 to TRBJ2-7; D not resolved. The length of the CDR3 is 14 residues. V was trimmed by 2 bases and J by 0 bases, leaving 8 bases between them. The germline CDR1 and CDR2 sequences are SGHAT and FQDESV (reference sequence). CDR3 DNA: TGTGCCAGCAGCTTACGAACAGCCTCCTACGAGCAGTACTTC. Translation gives CASSLRTASYEQYF.

V and J are TRBV2 and TRBJ2-3, with TRBD1 as a possible D gene (6 bases). Per germline, CDR1 SNHLY and CDR2 FYNNEI. The length of the CDR3 is 18 residues. V was clipped by 6 bases and J by 0 bases, with 22 bases between them. In DNA, the CDR3 is TGTGCCAGCAGCGCCGGGACAAACTTAATCTCTAGCACAGATACGCAGTATTTT. It is translated as CASSAGTNLISSTDTQYF.

This chain links TRBV4-1 with TRBJ2-5, with D perhaps assigned TRBD1 or TRBD2 (5 bases each). V gave up 2 bases and J gave up 0 bases, with 16 bases separating them. Germline lookup yields CDR1 MGHRA and CDR2 YSYEKL. The CDR3 has 17 amino acids. CDR3 residues: CASSQNGAAPHQETQYF. In DNA, the CDR3 is TGCGCCAGCAGCCAAAACGGGGCTGCGCCACACCAAGAGACCCAGTACTTC.

The chain recombines TRBV10-3 with TRBJ1-2; tentative D call: TRBD1 (5 bases). V shed 8 bases and J shed 0 bases, with 10 bases lying between them. CDR1 and CDR2 (germline): ENHRY, SYGVKD. This CDR3 region has 13 residues. The CDR3 reads CAIGASTNYGYTF. For the CDR3, the DNA is TGTGCCATCGGGGCAAGCACTAACTATGGCTACACCTTC.

This clone was seen just once. This sequence joins TRBV18 and TRBJ2-7, with unresolved D. The V end was cut by 2 bases, the J end by 0 bases, with 2 bases between. Per the germline V gene, CDR1 is KGHSH and CDR2 is LQKENI. The CDR3 loop spans 12 amino acids. The CDR3 spells CASSPSSYEQYF. The CDR3 region has the DNA TGTGCCAGCTCACCATCCTCCTACGAGCAGTACTTC.

This clone has more than one count but fewer than ten. A much more abundant neighbour one base away suggests this may be a read error. Other DNA sequences in this sample translate to the same CDR3. This chain connects TRBV19 to TRBJ2-3; D gene ambiguous. The CDR3 has 12 amino acids. The germline gives CDR1 LNHDA, CDR2 SQIVND (reference sequence). The V end was cut by 1 base, the J end by 3 bases, with 2 bases between. CDR3: CASSIGTDTQYF. The CDR3 DNA is TGTGCCAGTAGTATAGGGACAGATACGCAGTATTTT.

This chain links TRBV5-1 with TRBJ2-2, with unresolved D. V lost 1 base and J 1 base, leaving 5 bases between the germline ends. Germline V gives CDR1 SGHRS, CDR2 YFSETQ. The length of the CDR3 is 14 residues. CDR3 DNA: TGCGCCAGCAGCTTGAAGGGGAACACCGGGGAGCTGTTTTTT. It translates to CASSLKGNTGELFF.

J is TRBJ1-4 and V is TRBV28; maybe TRBD1 (5 bases). In germline, CDR1 is MDHEN, CDR2 SYDVKM. V gave up 4 bases and J gave up 7 bases, with 19 bases separating them. The length of the CDR3 is 16 residues. CDR3 sequence (DNA): TGTGCCAGCAGTTCGCCCGGGGCCCTAAAAGGTGAAAAACTGTTTTTT. Residues: CASSSPGALKGEKLFF.

This clone has more than one count but fewer than ten. The chain employs TRBV14 and TRBJ1-2; the D is unclear. With 0 bases removed from V and 6 bases from J, the gap between germline ends came to 8 bases. In germline, CDR1 is SGHDN, CDR2 FVKESK. The CDR3 contains 13 residues. CDR3 amino acids: CASSQDYSHGYTF. In nucleotides, the CDR3 is TGTGCCAGCAGCCAAGACTACAGTCATGGCTACACCTTC.

The chain couples TRBV7-9 to TRBJ2-7; TRBD1 agrees at 7 bases. The V segment lost 4 bases and the J segment 3 bases; nucleotides outside the gene matches: 3. CDR3 length equals 13 residues. Germline lookup yields CDR1 SEHNR and CDR2 FQNEAQ (reference sequence). The CDR3 sequence is CASSSSGGYEQYF. The CDR3 nucleotides are TGTGCCAGCAGCTCTTCAGGGGGCTACGAGCAGTACTTC.

The chain combines TRBV5-6 with TRBJ2-7; D is undetermined. Between the trimmed V and J ends, which lost 4 bases and 7 bases, there was a span of 12 bases. This CDR3 has 12 amino acids. CDR1 is SGHDT and CDR2 is YYEEEE in the germline V gene. The DNA of the CDR3 is TGTGCCAGCAGCCGTCCGAATAGGGAGCAGTACTTC. The encoded protein is CASSRPNREQYF.

J is TRBJ1-2 and V is TRBV5-1; D not certain. V lost 4 bases, J lost 8 bases, and 15 bases lay in between. The germline V gene encodes CDR1 SGHRS and CDR2 YFSETQ. This CDR3 has 13 residues. CDR3 region: CASSLEDGRGYTF. DNA of the CDR3: TGCGCCAGCAGCCTGGAGGACGGCCGGGGCTACACCTTC. The entire variable domain, with the rest obtained from reference TRBV5-1 and TRBJ1-2, is as follows: KAGVTQTPRYLIKTRGQQVTLSCSPISGHRSVSWYQQTPGQGLQFLFEYFSETQRNKGNFPGRFSGRQFSNSRSEMNVSTLELGDSALYLCASSLEDGRGYTFGSGTRLTVV.

This clone was recorded a few times. The chain recombines TRBV11-2 with TRBJ1-5, with unresolved D. The length of the CDR3 is 15 residues. V lost 5 bases and J 7 bases, leaving 18 bases between the germline ends. CDR1 is SGHAT, CDR2 FQNNGV, per germline. The CDR3 region has the DNA TGTGCCAGCAGCCGAAGGGAGGGAGATGGACAGCCCCAGCATTTT. Protein product: CASSRREGDGQPQHF.

The chain combines TRBV5-1 with TRBJ1-1; possible D gene TRBD1, 5 bases. CDR3 length: 15 residues. With 2 bases removed from V and 6 bases from J, the gap between germline ends came to 17 bases. Germline values: CDR1 SGHRS, CDR2 YFSETQ. The CDR3 loop reads CASSLPGPPKAEAFF. For the CDR3, the DNA is TGCGCCAGCAGCTTACCGGGACCCCCGAAGGCTGAAGCTTTCTTT.

This chain connects TRBV6-5 to TRBJ2-5; 7 bases are a match to TRBD2. Trimming cost V 9 bases and J 1 base; bases outside gene matches: 11. This CDR3 spans 15 amino acids. Germline lookup yields CDR1 MNHEY and CDR2 SVGAGI. CDR3 in amino acids: CASRPSGGTQETQYF. DNA of the CDR3: TGTGCCAGTAGACCCTCGGGGGGAACCCAAGAGACCCAGTACTTC.

This clone was seen a handful of times. This chain links TRBV10-2 with TRBJ2-7; 8 nucleotides line up with TRBD1. CDR1 WSHSY and CDR2 SAAADI come from the germline V gene. The CDR3 runs 12 residues. The V gene end was trimmed by 5 bases and the J gene end by 3 bases; junction bases not matched to a gene: 0. CDR3 amino acids: CASSTGGYEQYF. For the CDR3, the DNA is TGCGCCAGCAGTACAGGGGGCTACGAGCAGTACTTC.

The V gene is TRBV6-5, the J gene TRBJ2-6; D is ambiguous. Germline V gene data show CDR1 as MNHEY and CDR2 as SVGAGI. V was pared by 0 bases and J by 3 bases, with 6 bases between. The CDR3 covers 15 residues. CDR3: CASSYSSIGANVLTF. In DNA form, the CDR3 reads TGTGCCAGCAGTTACTCCAGCATTGGGGCCAACGTCCTGACTTTC.

CDR3 in DNA: TGTGCCAGCAGCTTGCCCCGACAGGGGCGCCTCCTTGGCTCTGAAGCTTTCTTT. Protein product: CASSLPRQGRLLGSEAFF. The chain carries TRBV5-4 and TRBJ1-1; 8 nucleotides line up with TRBD1. The CDR3 is 18 amino acids. The germline V gene encodes CDR1 SGHNT and CDR2 YYREEE (reference sequence). After removal of 1 base from V and 6 bases from J, the junction contained 17 bases not matched to a gene.

V gene TRBV5-1 combines with J gene TRBJ2-1; D possibly corresponds to TRBD1 (5 bases). The CDR3 spans 15 residues. Trimming took 2 bases from V and 3 from J, leaving 12 bases between them. From germline, CDR1 is SGHRS and CDR2 YFSETQ. The CDR3 is CASSFVQGFYNEQFF. In nucleotides, the CDR3 is TGCGCCAGCAGCTTCGTCCAGGGATTCTACAATGAGCAGTTCTTC.